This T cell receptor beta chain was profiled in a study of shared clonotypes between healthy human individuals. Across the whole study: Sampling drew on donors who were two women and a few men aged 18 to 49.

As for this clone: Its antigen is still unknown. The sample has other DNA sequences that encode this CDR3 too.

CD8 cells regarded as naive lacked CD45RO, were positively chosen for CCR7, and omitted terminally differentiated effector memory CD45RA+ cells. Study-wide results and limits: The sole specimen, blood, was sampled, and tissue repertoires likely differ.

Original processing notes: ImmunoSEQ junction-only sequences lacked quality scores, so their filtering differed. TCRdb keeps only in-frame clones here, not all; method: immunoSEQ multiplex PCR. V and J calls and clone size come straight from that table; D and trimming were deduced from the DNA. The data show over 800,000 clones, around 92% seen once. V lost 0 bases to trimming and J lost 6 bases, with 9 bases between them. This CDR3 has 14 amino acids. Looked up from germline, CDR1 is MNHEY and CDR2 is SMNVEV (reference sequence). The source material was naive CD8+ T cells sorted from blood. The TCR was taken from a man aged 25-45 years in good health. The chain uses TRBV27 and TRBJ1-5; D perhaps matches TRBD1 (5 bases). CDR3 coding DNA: TGTGCCAGCAGTTTATCGGCGGGGACTCAGCCCCAGCATTTT. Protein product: CASSLSAGTQPQHF.